The following is a T cell receptor beta chain sequence with its context. These data come from a study of blood T cell repertoires in COVID-19. Study-wide context: From T cells, B-cell-depleted T cells, or PBMCs came the material, which was cDNA or gDNA.

Some clones are missing from TCRdb's copy, which holds only in-frame ones; the method was immunoSEQ multiplex PCR. The sample lists about 200,000 clones, about 80% seen once, with 6% to 8% in the top ten. V gave up 5 bases and J gave up 5 bases; unmatched junction bases: 12. This CDR3 has 16 residues. CDR1 and CDR2 from the germline V gene are WNHNN and SYGVQD (reference sequence). Across 20 to 25 US areas, participants ranged in age from about 18 to 100 years. Clinical history reported by participants formed the basis on which cohorts were assigned. Either two negative PCRs, clearance, or symptom resolution qualified Cohort 3 donors as recovered.

This TCR came from a man aged 35-49 years who had recovered from COVID-19. Sequenced sample: PBMCs or T cells enriched from blood (not recorded which). The V and J genes are TRBV10-1 and TRBJ1-5, with 7 bases lining up with TRBD1. For the CDR3, the DNA is TGCGCCAGCAGTTCACCCGGGACAGCTAACTATCAGCCCCAGCATTTT. This codes for CASSSPGTANYQPQHF.